These 7 T cell receptor beta chains were all obtained from the same sample, sequenced in a study of OX40 agonist ivuxolimab in advanced cancers. Some clones are missing from TCRdb's copy, which holds only in-frame ones; the method was immunoSEQ multiplex PCR. The sample has 65,000 to 70,000 clones, over 60% seen once. The sample here was CD4+ or CD8+ T cells sorted from blood, taken in a trial of the OX40 agonist ivuxolimab. The source is an adult with an advanced solid tumor such as melanoma, head and neck, liver or kidney cancer.

The CDR3: CASSLDTGPTNEKLFF. The DNA for the CDR3 is TGTGCCAGTAGCCTCGACACCGGTCCAACTAATGAAAAACTGTTTTTT. V gene TRBV19 combines with J gene TRBJ1-4; D not resolved. Germline CDR1 is LNHDA and CDR2 is SQIVND (reference sequence). V lost 6 bases and J lost 0, with 14 bases in between. The CDR3 has 16 amino acids.

V gene TRBV11-2 combines with J gene TRBJ1-3; D uncertain. V was trimmed by 2 bases and J by 0 bases, leaving 11 bases between them. This CDR3 region has 16 residues. From germline, CDR1 is SGHAT and CDR2 FQNNGV. CDR3 sequence: CASSLSDPHSGNTIYF. DNA for the CDR3: TGTGCCAGCAGCTTATCGGATCCCCACTCTGGAAACACCATATATTTT.

This rearrangement joins TRBV6-5 to TRBJ1-2; possible D gene TRBD1, 6 bases. The CDR3 is 15 amino acids. Trimming cost V 6 bases and J 0 bases, with 14 bases left between them. The germline V gene has CDR1 MNHEY and CDR2 SVGAGI. The CDR3 here is CASRPPGAPNYGYTF. The CDR3 DNA reads TGTGCCAGCAGACCCCCGGGGGCCCCTAACTATGGCTACACCTTC.

The chain is built from TRBV21-1 and TRBJ1-1. TRBV21-1 is given as a pseudogene. The CDR3 consists of 12 residues. CDR3 loop: CASSKVGTEAFF. CDR3 sequence (DNA): TGTGCCAGCAGCAAAGTAGGTACTGAAGCTTTCTTT.

This clone was seen only a few times. The chain carries TRBV7-6 and TRBJ2-6; 8 bases line up with TRBD2. The junction had 10 bases not matched to a gene; V was cut back by 5 bases and J by 4 bases. Germline assignment: CDR1 SGHVS and CDR2 FNYEAQ. This CDR3 is built from 17 residues. CDR3 region: CASSPSAGAAGANVLTF. The DNA of the CDR3 is TGTGCCAGCAGCCCGTCAGCGGGAGCTGCCGGGGCCAACGTCCTGACTTTC.

The CDR3 sequence: CASSLGRGRGETQYF. CDR3 DNA sequence: TGTGCCAGCAGCTTAGGCAGGGGGCGCGGGGAGACCCAGTACTTC. The chain uses TRBV7-3 and TRBJ2-5; 8 bases match TRBD1. Germline V gives CDR1 SGHTA, CDR2 FQGTGA. V trimming: 2 bases; J trimming: 5 bases; junction bases outside the gene matches: 7. The length of the CDR3 is 15 residues.

The V gene is TRBV6-1, the J gene TRBJ1-2; D not resolved. In germline, CDR1 is MNHNS, CDR2 SASEGT. The V end lost 3 bases, the J end lost 7 bases, and 9 bases lay between the germline ends. The CDR3 extends over 12 amino acids. The CDR3 sequence: CASSELTRGYTF. The CDR3 DNA sequence: TGTGCCAGCAGTGAGCTCACCCGTGGCTACACCTTC.